This T cell receptor (beta chain) was captured by sequencing in a study of OX40 agonist ivuxolimab in advanced cancers. Overall study: Enrolled patients in dose escalation had cancers that were hepatocellular carcinoma, melanoma, renal cell or head and neck cancer. Study-wide results and limits: The investigators did not determine what antigen specificity the expanded peripheral T cells had.

Using immunoSEQ multiplex PCR, the repertoire was profiled, and TCRdb retains in-frame clones only, with some absent. The sample contains 45,000 to 65,000 clones, roughly nine tenths of which appear only once. Regarding this clone: Its antigen is unidentified.

Germline V lookup: CDR1 SGHAT, CDR2 FQNNGV. The CDR3 covers 15 residues. Trimming left V 3 bases short and J 2 bases short, with 14 bases between. J is TRBJ2-7 and V is TRBV11-2; a weak D match, TRBD2 (6 bases). The specimen comprised CD4+ or CD8+ T cells sorted from blood, sampled in a trial of the OX40 agonist ivuxolimab. This receptor was obtained from an adult with an advanced solid tumor such as melanoma, head and neck, liver or kidney cancer. This CDR3 is CASSFGGGETYEQYF. CDR3 DNA: TGTGCCAGCAGCTTTGGTGGCGGGGAGACCTACGAGCAGTACTTC.